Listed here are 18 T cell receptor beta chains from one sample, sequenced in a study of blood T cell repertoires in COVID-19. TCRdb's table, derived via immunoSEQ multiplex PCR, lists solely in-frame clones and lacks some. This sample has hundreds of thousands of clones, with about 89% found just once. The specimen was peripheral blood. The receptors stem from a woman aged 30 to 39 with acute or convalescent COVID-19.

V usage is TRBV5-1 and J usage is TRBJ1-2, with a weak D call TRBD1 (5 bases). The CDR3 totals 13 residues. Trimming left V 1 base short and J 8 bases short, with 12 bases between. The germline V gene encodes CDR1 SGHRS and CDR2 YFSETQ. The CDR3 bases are TGCGCCAGCAGCTTGCGGGGGTTGCGGGGCTACACCTTC. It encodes CASSLRGLRGYTF.

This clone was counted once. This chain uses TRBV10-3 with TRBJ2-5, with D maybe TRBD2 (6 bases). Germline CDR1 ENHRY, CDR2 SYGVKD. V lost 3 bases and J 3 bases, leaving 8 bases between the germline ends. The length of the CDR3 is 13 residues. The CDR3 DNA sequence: TGTGCCATCAGTGAAGGCGGGGAAGAGACCCAGTACTTC. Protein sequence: CAISEGGEETQYF.

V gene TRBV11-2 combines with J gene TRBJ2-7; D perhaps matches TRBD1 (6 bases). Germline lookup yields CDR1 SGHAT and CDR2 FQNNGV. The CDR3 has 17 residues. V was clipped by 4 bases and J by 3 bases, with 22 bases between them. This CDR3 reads CASSSGNRGKIRYEQYF. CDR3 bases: TGTGCCAGCAGCTCAGGAAATAGGGGGAAAATTCGCTACGAGCAGTACTTC.

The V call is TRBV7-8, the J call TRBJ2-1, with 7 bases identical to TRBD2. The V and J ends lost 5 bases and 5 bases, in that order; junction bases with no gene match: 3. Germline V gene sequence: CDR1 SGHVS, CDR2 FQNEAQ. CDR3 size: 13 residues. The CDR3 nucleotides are TGTGCCAGCAGCCTAGGGACTAACAATGAGCAGTTCTTC. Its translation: CASSLGTNNEQFF.

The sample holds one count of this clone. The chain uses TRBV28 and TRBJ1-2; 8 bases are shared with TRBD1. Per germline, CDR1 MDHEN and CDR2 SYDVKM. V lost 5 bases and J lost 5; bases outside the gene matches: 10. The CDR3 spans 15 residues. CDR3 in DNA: TGTGCCAGCAGTCCCCCCGGGACAGGTTGGTATGGCTACACCTTC. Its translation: CASSPPGTGWYGYTF.

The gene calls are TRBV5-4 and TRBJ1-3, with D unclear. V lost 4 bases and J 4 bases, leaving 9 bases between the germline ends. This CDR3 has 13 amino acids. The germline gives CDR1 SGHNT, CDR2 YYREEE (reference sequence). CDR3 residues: CASSQTEGNTIYF. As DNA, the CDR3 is TGTGCCAGCAGCCAAACCGAGGGAAACACCATATATTTT.

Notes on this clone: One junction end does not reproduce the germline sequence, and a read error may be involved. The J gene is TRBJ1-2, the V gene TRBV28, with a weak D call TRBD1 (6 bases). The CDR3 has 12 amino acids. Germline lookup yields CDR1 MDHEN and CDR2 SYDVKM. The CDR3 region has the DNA TGTGCCAGCAGTCCCGGGACACGGGAGGTAGTCTTC. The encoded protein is CASSPGTREVVF.

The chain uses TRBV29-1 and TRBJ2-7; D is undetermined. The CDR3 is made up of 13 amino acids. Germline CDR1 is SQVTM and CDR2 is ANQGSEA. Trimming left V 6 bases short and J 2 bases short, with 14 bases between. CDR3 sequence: CSVLTRLTYEQYF. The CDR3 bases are TGCAGCGTCTTAACGCGGTTAACCTACGAGCAGTACTTC.

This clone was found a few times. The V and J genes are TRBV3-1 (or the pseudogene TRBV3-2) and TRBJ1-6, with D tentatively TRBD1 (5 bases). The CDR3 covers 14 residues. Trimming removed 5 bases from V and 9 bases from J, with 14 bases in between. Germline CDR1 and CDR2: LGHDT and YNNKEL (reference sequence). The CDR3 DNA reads TGTGCCAGCAGCTTAGACAGTGGGCTTTCACCCCTCCACTTT. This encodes CASSLDSGLSPLHF.

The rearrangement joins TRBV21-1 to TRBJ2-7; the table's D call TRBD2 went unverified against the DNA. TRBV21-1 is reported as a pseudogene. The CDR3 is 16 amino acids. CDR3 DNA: TGTGCCAGCAGCAAAGCCGCTAGCGGGGCCAACTACGAGCAGTACTTC. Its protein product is CASSKAASGANYEQYF.

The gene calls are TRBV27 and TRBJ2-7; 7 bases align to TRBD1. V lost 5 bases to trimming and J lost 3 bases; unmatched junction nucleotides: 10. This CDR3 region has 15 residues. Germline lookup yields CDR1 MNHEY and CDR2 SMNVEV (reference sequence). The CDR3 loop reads CASSVPGTASYEQYF. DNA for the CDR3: TGTGCCAGCAGTGTCCCCGGGACAGCAAGCTACGAGCAGTACTTC.

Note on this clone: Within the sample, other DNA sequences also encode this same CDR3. The CDR3 loop is CASSRSRGNQPQHF. In DNA form, the CDR3 reads TGTGCCAGCAGTCGCTCCAGGGGGAATCAGCCCCAGCATTTT. This chain connects TRBV2 to TRBJ1-5, with TRBD1 matching over 7 bases. This CDR3 spans 14 amino acids. Germline V gene lookup returns CDR1 SNHLY and CDR2 FYNNEI. Losses at the gene ends were 5 bases for V and 4 bases for J; bases not matched to a gene: 5.

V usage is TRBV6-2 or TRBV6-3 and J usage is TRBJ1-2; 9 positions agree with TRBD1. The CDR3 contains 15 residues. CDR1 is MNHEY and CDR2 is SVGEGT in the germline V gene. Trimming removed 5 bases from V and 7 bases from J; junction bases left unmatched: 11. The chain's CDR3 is CASSRWTGEISGYTF. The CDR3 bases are TGTGCCAGCAGTCGTTGGACAGGGGAAATCTCTGGCTACACCTTC.

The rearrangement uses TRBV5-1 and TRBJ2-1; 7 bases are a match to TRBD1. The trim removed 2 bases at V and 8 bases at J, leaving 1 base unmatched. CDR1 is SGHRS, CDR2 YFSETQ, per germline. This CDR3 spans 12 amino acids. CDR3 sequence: CASSLTGDEQFF. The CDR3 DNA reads TGCGCCAGCAGCTTAACAGGGGATGAGCAGTTCTTC.

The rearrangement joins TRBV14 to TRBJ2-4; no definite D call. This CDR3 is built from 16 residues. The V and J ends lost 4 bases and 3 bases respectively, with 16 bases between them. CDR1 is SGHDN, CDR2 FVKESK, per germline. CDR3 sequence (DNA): TGTGCCAGCAGCCCCAGCCTAGGTGTCGGCAAAAACATTCAGTACTTC. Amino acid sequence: CASSPSLGVGKNIQYF.

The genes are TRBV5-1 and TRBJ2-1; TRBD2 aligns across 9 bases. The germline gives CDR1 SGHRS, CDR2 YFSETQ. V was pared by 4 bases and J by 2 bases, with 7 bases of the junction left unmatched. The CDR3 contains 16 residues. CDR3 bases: TGCGCCAGCAGCACACAAGCGGGGGGAACCTACAATGAGCAGTTCTTC. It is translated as CASSTQAGGTYNEQFF.

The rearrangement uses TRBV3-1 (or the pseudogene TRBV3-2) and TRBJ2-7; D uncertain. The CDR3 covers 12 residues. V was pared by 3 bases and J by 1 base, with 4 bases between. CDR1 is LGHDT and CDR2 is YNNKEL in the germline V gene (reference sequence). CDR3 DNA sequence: TGTGCCAGCAGCCATCTGTCCTACGAGCAGTACTTC. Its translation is CASSHLSYEQYF.

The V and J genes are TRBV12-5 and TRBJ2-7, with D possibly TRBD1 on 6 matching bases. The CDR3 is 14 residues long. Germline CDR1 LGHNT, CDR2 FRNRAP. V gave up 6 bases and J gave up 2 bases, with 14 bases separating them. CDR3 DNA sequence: TGTGCTAGTGGCCCCCGGGACATCGCCTACGAGCAGTACTTC. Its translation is CASGPRDIAYEQYF.